This entry is about one T cell receptor (beta chain). Original handling: By means of reference gene primer amplification, nucleated cell counts were estimated. Sequenced by immunoSEQ multiplex PCR; TCRdb stores in-frame clones only, minus some. V and J calls and clone size are as listed in that table; D and trimming were resolved from the DNA. This sample has 45,000 to 60,000 clones, with 80% to 90% found just once. This sample is drawn from a study of blood T cell repertoires in COVID-19. Across the study: Samples representing acute and convalescent COVID-19 were sourced from the United States, Italy and Spain. T cells, B-cell-depleted T cells, or PBMCs provided the cDNA or gDNA that served as material.

The CDR3 is 14 amino acids. V was pared by 5 bases and J by 8 bases, with 15 bases between. Germline CDR1 and CDR2: PRHDT and FYEKMQ (reference sequence). The V call is TRBV13, the J call TRBJ1-4, with a tentative D call TRBD1 (6 bases). Sequenced input: peripheral blood. The source of this sequence is a human donor in a cohort sampled during active COVID-19. CDR3 coding DNA: TGTGCCAGCAGCCCCGCAGGGGCGGAGGAAAAACTGTTTTTT. Its protein product is CASSPAGAEEKLFF.